The TCR beta chain described here comes from a study of PD-1 blockade in classical Hodgkin lymphoma. Study at large: Patients got intravenous nivolumab 3 mg/kg every 2 weeks.

Notes on this clone: Its antigen remains unknown.

After autologous stem cell transplantation all patients relapsed, and prior brentuximab vedotin exposure differed between cohorts. Patients reached a best response of complete response, partial response or progressive disease. This CDR3 has 17 amino acids. The germline V and J ends were trimmed by 4 bases and 4 bases, with 19 bases remaining between them. CDR1 is LNHDA and CDR2 is SQIVND in the germline V gene (reference sequence). This table comes from immunoSEQ multiplex PCR, and its TCRdb copy is limited to in-frame clones, with some not included. The sample lists about 43,000 clones, roughly 72% seen once, with around 2.8% in the top ten. Findings and caveats of the study: Newly diagnosed patients reportedly trailed healthy donors in baseline TCR diversity.

Sequencing used peripheral blood mononuclear cells (PBMCs), obtained before the second cycle of nivolumab. The TCR comes from a human donor with classical Hodgkin lymphoma. The chain links TRBV19 to TRBJ2-2, with a possible D match to TRBD1 (6 bases). CDR3 residues: CASSTPTGFGRTGELFF. CDR3 sequence (DNA): TGTGCCAGTAGTACCCCGACAGGCTTTGGACGCACCGGGGAGCTGTTTTTT.